This T cell receptor beta chain was retrieved from a study of CD8 T cells in ankylosing spondylitis. Study observations and caveats: A TCR beta motif of about eight highly homologous variants seemed to mark ankylosing spondylitis blood. Within peripheral blood, clones linked to disease were CD8+ and relatively rare. Matched synovial fluid from ankylosing spondylitis patients was reported to be enriched for disease-linked clones.

V was pared by 1 base and J by 6 bases, with 12 bases of the junction left unmatched. Germline lookup yields CDR1 DFQATT and CDR2 SNEGSKA (reference sequence). The length of the CDR3 is 17 residues. Each CDR3 protein is one row after TCRdb ran MiXCR on the 5' RACE reads. The sample has about 400,000 distinct CDR3 sequences; approximately 20% are singletons. A note on this clonotype: Its antigen is still unknown.

The sample comprised blood, either unsorted or a sorted T cell fraction (not recorded which). The rearrangement joins TRBV20-1 to TRBJ2-1; 10 bases fit TRBD2. This receptor was taken from a male donor with ankylosing spondylitis. The CDR3: CSARATLSGRAFNEQFF. CDR3 DNA: TGCAGTGCTAGAGCGACCTTAAGCGGGAGGGCCTTCAATGAGCAGTTCTTC.